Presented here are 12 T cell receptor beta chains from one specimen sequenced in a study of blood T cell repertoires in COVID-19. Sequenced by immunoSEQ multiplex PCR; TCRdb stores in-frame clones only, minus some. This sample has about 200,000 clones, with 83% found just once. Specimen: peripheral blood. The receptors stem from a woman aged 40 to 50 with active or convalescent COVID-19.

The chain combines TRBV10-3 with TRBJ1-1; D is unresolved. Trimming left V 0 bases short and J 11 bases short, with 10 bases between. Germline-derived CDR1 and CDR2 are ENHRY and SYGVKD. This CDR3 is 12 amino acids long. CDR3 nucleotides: TGTGCCATCAGTGAGTCAGGGCAGCGGGCTTTCTTT. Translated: CAISESGQRAFF.

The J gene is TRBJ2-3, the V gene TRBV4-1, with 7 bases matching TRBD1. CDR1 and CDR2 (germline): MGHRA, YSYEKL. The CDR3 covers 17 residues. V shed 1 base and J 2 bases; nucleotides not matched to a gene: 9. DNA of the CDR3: TGCGCCAGCAGCCAAGCCCCGACCGGGACAGTCACAGATACGCAGTATTTT. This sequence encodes CASSQAPTGTVTDTQYF.

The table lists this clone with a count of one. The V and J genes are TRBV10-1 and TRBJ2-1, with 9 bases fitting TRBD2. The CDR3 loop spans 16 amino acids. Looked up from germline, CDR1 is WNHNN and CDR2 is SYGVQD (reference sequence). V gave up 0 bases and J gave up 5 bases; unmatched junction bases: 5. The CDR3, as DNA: TGCGCCAGCAGTGAGTCGATGGGACTAGCCAACAATGAGCAGTTCTTC. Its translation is CASSESMGLANNEQFF.

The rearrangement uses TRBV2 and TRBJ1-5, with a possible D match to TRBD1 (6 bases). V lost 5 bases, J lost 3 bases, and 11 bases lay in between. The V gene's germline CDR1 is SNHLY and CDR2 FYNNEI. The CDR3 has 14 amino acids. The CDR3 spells CASSPDSSNQPQHF. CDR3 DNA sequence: TGTGCCAGCAGTCCGGACAGCTCCAATCAGCCCCAGCATTTT. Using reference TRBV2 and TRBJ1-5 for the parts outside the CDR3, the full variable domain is EPEVTQTPSHQVTQMGQEVILRCVPISNHLYFYWYRQILGQKVEFLVSFYNNEISEKSEIFDDQFSVERPDGSNFTLKIRSTKLEDSAMYFCASSPDSSNQPQHFGDGTRLSIL.

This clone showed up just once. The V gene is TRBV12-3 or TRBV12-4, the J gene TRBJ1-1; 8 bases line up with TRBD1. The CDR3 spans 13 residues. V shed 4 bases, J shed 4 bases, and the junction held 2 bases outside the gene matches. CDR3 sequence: CASSSGQGTEAFF. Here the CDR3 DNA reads TGTGCCAGCAGTTCAGGACAGGGCACTGAAGCTTTCTTT.

The CDR3 sequence is CASSGSGTRAFF. CDR3 DNA: TGTGCCAGCAGTGGATCCGGGACACGCGCTTTCTTT. The rearrangement uses TRBV27 and TRBJ1-1; maybe TRBD1 (6 bases). V lost 5 bases to trimming and J lost 11 bases, with 15 bases between them. CDR1 and CDR2 (germline): MNHEY, SMNVEV (reference sequence). The CDR3 covers 12 residues.

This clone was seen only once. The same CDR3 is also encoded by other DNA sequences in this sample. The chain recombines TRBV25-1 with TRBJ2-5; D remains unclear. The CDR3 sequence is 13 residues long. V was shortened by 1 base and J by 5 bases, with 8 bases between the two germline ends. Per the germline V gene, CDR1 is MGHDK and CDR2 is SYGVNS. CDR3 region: CASSESGRETQYF. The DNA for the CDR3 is TGTGCCAGCAGTGAATCGGGTAGGGAGACCCAGTACTTC.

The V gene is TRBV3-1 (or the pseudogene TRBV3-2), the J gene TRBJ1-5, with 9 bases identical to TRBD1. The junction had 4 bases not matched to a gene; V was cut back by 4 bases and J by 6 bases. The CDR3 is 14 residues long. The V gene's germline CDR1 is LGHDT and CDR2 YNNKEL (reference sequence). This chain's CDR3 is CASSPGTGLQPQHF. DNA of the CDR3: TGTGCCAGCAGCCCCGGGACAGGGCTTCAGCCCCAGCATTTT.

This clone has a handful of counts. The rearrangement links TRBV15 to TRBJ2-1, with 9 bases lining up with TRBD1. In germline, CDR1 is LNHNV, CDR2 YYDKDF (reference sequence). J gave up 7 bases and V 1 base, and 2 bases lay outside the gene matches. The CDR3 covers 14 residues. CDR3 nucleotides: TGTGCCACCAGCAGAGTCGGGACAGGGAATGAGCAGTTCTTC. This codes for CATSRVGTGNEQFF. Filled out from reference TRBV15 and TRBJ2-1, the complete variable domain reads DAMVIQNPRYQVTQFGKPVTLSCSQTLNHNVMYWYQQKSSQAPKLLFHYYDKDFNNEADTPDNFQSRRPNTSFCFLDIRSPGLGDTAMYLCATSRVGTGNEQFFGPGTRLTVL.

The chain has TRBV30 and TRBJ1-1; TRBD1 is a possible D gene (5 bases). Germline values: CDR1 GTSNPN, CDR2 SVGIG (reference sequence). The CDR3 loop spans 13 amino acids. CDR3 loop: CAGSGHRMGEAFF. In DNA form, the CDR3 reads TGTGCTGGGTCCGGACACCGAATGGGGGAAGCTTTCTTT. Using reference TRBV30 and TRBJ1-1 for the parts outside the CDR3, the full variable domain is SQTIHQWPATLVQPVGSPLSLECTVEGTSNPNLYWYRQAAGRGLQLLFYSVGIGQISSEVPQNLSASRPQDRQFILSSKKLLLSDSGFYLCAGSGHRMGEAFFGQGTRLTVV.

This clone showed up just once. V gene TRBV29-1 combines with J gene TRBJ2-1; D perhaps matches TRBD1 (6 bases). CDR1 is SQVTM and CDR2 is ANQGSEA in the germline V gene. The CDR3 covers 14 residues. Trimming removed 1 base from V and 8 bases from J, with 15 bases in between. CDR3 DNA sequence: TGCAGCGTTGAAGTCACAGGGACGGCCGATGAGCAGTTCTTC. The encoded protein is CSVEVTGTADEQFF.

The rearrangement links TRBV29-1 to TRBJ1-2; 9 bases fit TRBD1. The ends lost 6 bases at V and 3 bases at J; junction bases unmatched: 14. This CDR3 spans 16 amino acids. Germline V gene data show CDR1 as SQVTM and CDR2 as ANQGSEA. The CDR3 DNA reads TGCAGCGTGGATGCCGGGACAGGGTCTTCTTACTATGGCTACACCTTC. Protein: CSVDAGTGSSYYGYTF.